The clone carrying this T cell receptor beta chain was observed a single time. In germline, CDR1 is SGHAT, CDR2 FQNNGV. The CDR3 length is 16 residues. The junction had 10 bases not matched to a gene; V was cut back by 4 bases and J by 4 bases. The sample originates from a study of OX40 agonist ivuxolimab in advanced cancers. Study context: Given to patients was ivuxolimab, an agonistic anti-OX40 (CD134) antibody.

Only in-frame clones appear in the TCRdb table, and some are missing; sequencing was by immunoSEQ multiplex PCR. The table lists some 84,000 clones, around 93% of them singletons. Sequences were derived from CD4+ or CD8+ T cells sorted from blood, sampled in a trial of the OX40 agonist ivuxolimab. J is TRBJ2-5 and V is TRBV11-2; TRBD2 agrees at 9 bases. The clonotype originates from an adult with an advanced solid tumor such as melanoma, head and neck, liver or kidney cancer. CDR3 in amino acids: CASSYEAGGPGETQYF. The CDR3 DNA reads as TGTGCCAGCAGCTATGAGGCGGGGGGGCCTGGAGAGACCCAGTACTTC. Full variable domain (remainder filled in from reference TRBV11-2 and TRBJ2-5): EAGVAQSPRYKIIEKRQSVAFWCNPISGHATLYWYQQILGQGPKLLIQFQNNGVVDDSQLPKDRFSAERLKGVDSTLKIQPAKLEDSAVYLCASSYEAGGPGETQYFGPGTRLLVL.